The 14 T cell receptor beta chains reported below all come from one sample, sequenced in a study of cytomegalovirus exposure and HLA in healthy donors. The protocol was immunoSEQ multiplex PCR, while the TCRdb copy is restricted to in-frame clones and leaves out a portion. The sample yields around 69,000 clones, 96% seen once. What was sequenced was PBMCs. These receptors were collected from a woman between 18 and 29 years old in good health and CMV-seropositive.

The chain employs TRBV10-3 and TRBJ2-7; D perhaps matches TRBD2 (6 bases). V was shortened by 10 bases and J by 4 bases, with 26 bases between the two germline ends. The CDR3 spans 16 residues. Germline values: CDR1 ENHRY, CDR2 SYGVKD. This CDR3 reads CASMDTGGGKRYEQYF. The CDR3 DNA is TGTGCCAGCATGGACACTGGTGGAGGGAAGAGGTACGAGCAGTACTTC.

V is TRBV5-6 and J is TRBJ1-2; D gene ambiguous. The CDR3 runs to 15 residues. Per germline, CDR1 SGHDT and CDR2 YYEEEE. V shed 4 bases and J shed 4 bases, with 17 bases lying between them. The CDR3 protein is CASSPWAPGFYGYTF. The CDR3 nucleotides read TGTGCCAGCAGCCCTTGGGCCCCAGGCTTCTATGGCTACACCTTC.

The rearrangement links TRBV4-3 to TRBJ2-1; 10 nucleotides align to TRBD2. The ends lost 0 bases at V and 7 bases at J; junction bases unmatched: 9. This CDR3 is built from 17 residues. Germline CDR1 LGHNA, CDR2 YSLEER. As DNA, the CDR3 is TGCGCCAGCAGCCAAGATGCGCTAGCGGGAGTAGGAAATGAGCAGTTCTTC. Protein product: CASSQDALAGVGNEQFF.

The rearrangement joins TRBV27 to TRBJ2-3; D is ambiguous. The CDR3 is 10 amino acids. Per the germline V gene, CDR1 is MNHEY and CDR2 is SMNVEV (reference sequence). The V gene lost 8 bases and the J gene lost 4 bases, with 4 bases spanning the gap. CDR3 nucleotide sequence: TGTGCCAGCCCGGCAGATACGCAGTATTTT. Translated: CASPADTQYF.

This chain connects TRBV4-2 to TRBJ2-2, with TRBD2 matching over 11 bases. Trimming cost V 1 base and J 3 bases; bases outside gene matches: 4. This CDR3 has 17 residues. In germline, CDR1 is LGHNA, CDR2 YNFKEQ. CDR3 sequence (DNA): TGTGCCAGCAGCCAAGCCAAGACTAGCGGGGACACCGGGGAGCTGTTTTTT. It encodes CASSQAKTSGDTGELFF.

This sequence joins TRBV7-3 and TRBJ2-1, with 7 bases lining up with TRBD2. V was pared by 2 bases and J by 5 bases, with 6 bases of the junction left unmatched. The length of the CDR3 is 15 residues. Germline V lookup: CDR1 SGHTA, CDR2 FQGTGA. This chain's CDR3 is CASSLFGGGHNEQFF. For the CDR3, the DNA is TGTGCCAGCAGCTTATTTGGGGGAGGGCACAATGAGCAGTTCTTC. The variable domain in full, with the rest retrieved from reference TRBV7-3 and TRBJ2-1, is GAGVSQTPSNKVTEKGKYVELRCDPISGHTALYWYRQSLGQGPEFLIYFQGTGAADDSGLPNDRFFAVRPEGSVSTLKIQRTERGDSAVYLCASSLFGGGHNEQFFGPGTRLTVL.

The CDR3, as DNA: TGTGCCAGCAGTGTCAGTTGGGGCCCTGGGTCGACTGAAGCTTTCTTT. The encoded protein is CASSVSWGPGSTEAFF. V is TRBV6-1 and J is TRBJ1-1; possible D gene TRBD1, 5 bases. The germline V and J ends were trimmed by 4 bases and 5 bases, with 20 bases remaining between them. Germline CDR1 and CDR2: MNHNS and SASEGT. The CDR3 has 16 residues.

The gene calls are TRBV25-1 and TRBJ2-5; 9 bases line up with TRBD2. The V gene's germline CDR1 is MGHDK and CDR2 SYGVNS. V was clipped by 1 base and J by 3 bases; unmatched bases: 12. This CDR3 comprises 18 residues. This CDR3 is CASSESHLSGRTKETQYF. The CDR3 nucleotides read TGTGCCAGCAGTGAATCCCACCTAAGCGGGAGGACTAAAGAGACCCAGTACTTC.

The V gene is TRBV28, the J gene TRBJ1-4, with 9 nucleotides matching TRBD1. This CDR3 comprises 15 residues. Germline loops: CDR1 MDHEN, CDR2 SYDVKM. V lost 3 bases and J lost 8; bases outside the gene matches: 7. CDR3 protein: CASSLFTGGLEKLFF. The CDR3 DNA follows: TGTGCCAGCAGTTTGTTTACAGGGGGCTTAGAAAAACTGTTTTTT.

The chain carries TRBV14 and TRBJ2-1, with 9 nucleotides matching TRBD2. Trimming at V came to 5 bases and at J to 8 bases, leaving 10 bases not matched to a gene. The CDR3 consists of 15 residues. The germline V gene encodes CDR1 SGHDN and CDR2 FVKESK. The CDR3 protein is CASSGGGRAWYEQFF. The CDR3 bases are TGTGCCAGCAGCGGCGGCGGGAGGGCCTGGTATGAGCAGTTCTTC.

The J gene is TRBJ2-1, the V gene TRBV2; 12 bases line up with TRBD2. From germline, CDR1 is SNHLY and CDR2 FYNNEI. The CDR3 is 13 amino acids. V shed 4 bases, J shed 9 bases, and the junction held 1 base outside the gene matches. The CDR3 sequence is CASSVLAGGEQFF. The CDR3 region has the DNA TGTGCCAGCAGTGTACTAGCGGGAGGTGAGCAGTTCTTC.

V and J are TRBV29-1 and TRBJ1-1; no reliable D call. CDR1 and CDR2 (germline): SQVTM, ANQGSEA. The germline V and J ends were trimmed by 6 bases and 6 bases, with 14 bases remaining between them. There are 12 residues in the CDR3. CDR3 nucleotides: TGCAGCGTCGTTGCGGGAATCGCTGAAGCTTTCTTT. Translated, it gives CSVVAGIAEAFF.

The CDR3 is CASSLLAEDNEQFF. The CDR3 DNA reads as TGTGCCAGCAGTTTATTGGCGGAGGACAATGAGCAGTTCTTC. V gene TRBV27 combines with J gene TRBJ2-1; the D gene is possibly TRBD2 (5 bases). The CDR3 is made up of 14 amino acids. Germline assignment: CDR1 MNHEY and CDR2 SMNVEV (reference sequence). Trimming removed 1 base from V and 5 bases from J, with 9 bases in between.

This clone was detected once. In nucleotides, the CDR3 is TGCGCCAGCAGCCAAGGGGACAGGGAGACCTACGAGCAGTACTTC. Protein: CASSQGDRETYEQYF. The chain has TRBV4-3 and TRBJ2-7, with TRBD1 matching over 9 bases. CDR3 size: 15 residues. Germline CDR1 and CDR2: LGHNA and YSLEER. After removal of 1 base from V and 2 bases from J, the junction contained 3 bases not matched to a gene.